One and the same sample provided the 25 T cell receptor beta chains below, sequenced in a study of cytomegalovirus exposure and HLA in healthy donors. The repertoire was sequenced with immunoSEQ multiplex PCR; TCRdb's copy has only in-frame clones and lacks some. The sample holds about 150,000 clones, over 90% seen once. The material sequenced was PBMCs. All receptors derive from a man aged 18 to 30 in good health and CMV-seropositive.

V and J are TRBV7-9 and TRBJ2-1, with D possibly being TRBD2 (6 bases). Germline V gives CDR1 SEHNR, CDR2 FQNEAQ (reference sequence). V lost 9 bases and J 6 bases, leaving 21 bases between the germline ends. The CDR3 sequence is 15 residues long. The CDR3 here is CASPAGGMEPNEQFF. The CDR3 coding sequence is TGTGCCAGTCCAGCAGGAGGGATGGAGCCCAATGAGCAGTTCTTC.

The J gene is TRBJ2-1, the V gene TRBV5-1, with 11 nucleotides matching TRBD2. Germline lookup yields CDR1 SGHRS and CDR2 YFSETQ. This CDR3 contains 16 residues. Germline trimming cut 3 bases from V and 4 bases from J; bases unmatched to any gene: 6. The CDR3 sequence: CASSSVAGGPYNEQFF. The CDR3 region has the DNA TGCGCCAGCAGCTCCGTAGCGGGAGGGCCTTACAATGAGCAGTTCTTC. Together with reference TRBV5-1 and TRBJ2-1, the CDR3 gives the full variable domain: KAGVTQTPRYLIKTRGQQVTLSCSPISGHRSVSWYQQTPGQGLQFLFEYFSETQRNKGNFPGRFSGRQFSNSRSEMNVSTLELGDSALYLCASSSVAGGPYNEQFFGPGTRLTVL.

The chain uses TRBV14 and TRBJ2-1, with 7 positions matching TRBD1. V was clipped by 4 bases and J by 3 bases; unmatched bases: 3. Germline CDR1 reads SGHDN; CDR2 reads FVKESK. The CDR3 consists of 14 residues. CDR3 DNA sequence: TGTGCCAGCAGCCTCCGGGACAGCTACAATGAGCAGTTCTTC. Protein product: CASSLRDSYNEQFF.

This clone was recorded only once. The rearrangement links TRBV7-9 to TRBJ1-2, with TRBD1 matching over 8 bases. V lost 1 base and J lost 6; bases outside the gene matches: 4. CDR3 length: 14 residues. Germline loops: CDR1 SEHNR, CDR2 FQNEAQ (reference sequence). This CDR3 reads CASSLGQGIDGYTF. DNA of the CDR3: TGTGCCAGCAGCTTAGGACAGGGGATTGATGGCTACACCTTC. Full variable domain (outside the CDR3, taken from reference TRBV7-9 and TRBJ1-2): DTGVSQNPRHKITKRGQNVTFRCDPISEHNRLYWYRQTLGQGPEFLTYFQNEAQLEKSRLLSDRFSAERPKGSFSTLEIQRTEQGDSAMYLCASSLGQGIDGYTFGSGTRLTVV.

This chain uses TRBV28 with TRBJ1-1; D uncertain. The CDR3 consists of 12 residues. Germline V gene sequence: CDR1 MDHEN, CDR2 SYDVKM. Trimming took 9 bases from V and 1 from J, leaving 9 bases between them. The CDR3 region is CASQDANTEAFF. CDR3 bases: TGTGCCAGTCAGGATGCGAACACTGAAGCTTTCTTT.

This clone appeared a single time. This sequence joins TRBV27 and TRBJ2-5; 7 bases agree with TRBD2. V was pared by 5 bases and J by 0 bases, with 12 bases of the junction left unmatched. The CDR3 length is 17 residues. Per the germline V gene, CDR1 is MNHEY and CDR2 is SMNVEV (reference sequence). CDR3 protein: CASSPHRREPNQETQYF. CDR3 coding DNA: TGTGCCAGCAGTCCGCACCGGCGGGAGCCCAACCAAGAGACCCAGTACTTC.

The rearrangement links TRBV14 to TRBJ2-1; perhaps TRBD2 as D (5 bases). The germline V and J ends were trimmed by 5 bases and 0 bases, with 8 bases remaining between them. Per the germline V gene, CDR1 is SGHDN and CDR2 is FVKESK. The CDR3 sequence is 14 residues long. The CDR3 region is CASSNRDSYNEQFF. The CDR3 coding sequence is TGTGCCAGCAGCAACCGGGACTCCTACAATGAGCAGTTCTTC.

Comments on this clone: The same CDR3 also results from other DNA sequences found in this sample. This chain uses TRBV18 with TRBJ1-5; weak D call: TRBD1 (5 bases). This CDR3 has 15 amino acids. With 3 bases removed from V and 2 bases from J, the gap between germline ends came to 11 bases. CDR1 is KGHSH, CDR2 LQKENI, per germline. CDR3 nucleotide sequence: TGTGCCAGCTCACCGGCAGGGCAGGGCAATCAGCCCCAGCATTTT. Its protein is CASSPAGQGNQPQHF.

This chain links TRBV5-1 with TRBJ2-6, with TRBD1 matching over 10 bases. Germline lookup yields CDR1 SGHRS and CDR2 YFSETQ. After removal of 5 bases from V and 2 bases from J, the junction contained 1 base not matched to a gene. The CDR3 covers 15 residues. The CDR3 reads CASRTGGTGANVLTF. DNA of the CDR3: TGCGCCAGCAGGACAGGGGGCACTGGGGCCAACGTCCTGACTTTC.

The V call is TRBV4-1, the J call TRBJ2-3; 8 nucleotides line up with TRBD1. Germline CDR1 and CDR2: MGHRA and YSYEKL. CDR3 length: 17 residues. Trimming at V came to 2 bases and at J to 1 base, leaving 8 bases not matched to a gene. CDR3 protein: CASSQLFGTGRTDTQYF. The CDR3 DNA reads as TGCGCCAGCAGCCAACTTTTCGGGACAGGTCGCACAGATACGCAGTATTTT.

V and J are TRBV5-1 and TRBJ1-1, with TRBD1 identical over 7 bases. The V gene's germline CDR1 is SGHRS and CDR2 YFSETQ. The CDR3 totals 15 residues. V lost 0 bases and J lost 3; bases outside the gene matches: 5. The chain's CDR3 is CASSLGTGADTEAFF. The CDR3 bases are TGCGCCAGCAGCTTGGGTACAGGGGCGGACACTGAAGCTTTCTTT.

This chain joins TRBV7-8 and TRBJ1-1; 7 nucleotides line up with TRBD1. This CDR3 region has 15 residues. Germline trimming cut 4 bases from V and 1 base from J; bases unmatched to any gene: 6. Germline assignment: CDR1 SGHVS and CDR2 FQNEAQ. CDR3 sequence: CASSSFRGKNTEAFF. CDR3 coding DNA: TGTGCCAGCAGCTCTTTCAGGGGGAAGAACACTGAAGCTTTCTTT.

The rearrangement uses TRBV28 and TRBJ1-5; D is unresolved. Germline V gives CDR1 MDHEN, CDR2 SYDVKM. The CDR3 extends over 13 amino acids. Trimming pared 7 bases from V and 6 bases from J, leaving 13 bases between. CDR3 bases: TGTGCCAGCACCCTCCCAGGAGGTCAGCCCCAGCATTTT. The encoded protein is CASTLPGGQPQHF.

The J gene is TRBJ2-3, the V gene TRBV28; TRBD2 matches at 7 bases. This CDR3 has 16 residues. The ends lost 2 bases at V and 0 bases at J; junction bases unmatched: 5. The V gene's germline CDR1 is MDHEN and CDR2 SYDVKM. CDR3 in amino acids: CASSLTGTISTDTQYF. The CDR3, as DNA: TGTGCCAGCAGTTTAACCGGGACTATTAGCACAGATACGCAGTATTTT.

This sequence joins TRBV5-1 and TRBJ2-7; 7 bases fit TRBD1. CDR3 length: 12 residues. V dropped 7 bases and J dropped 6; count of bases not matched to a gene: 7. The V gene's germline CDR1 is SGHRS and CDR2 YFSETQ. CDR3 amino acids: CASSPNRGEQYF. The CDR3 coding sequence is TGCGCCAGCTCCCCAAACAGGGGCGAGCAGTACTTC.

This clone was seen once. V usage is TRBV2 and J usage is TRBJ1-2, with TRBD1 identical over 7 bases. The germline V gene has CDR1 SNHLY and CDR2 FYNNEI. This CDR3 region has 13 residues. J was trimmed by 5 bases and V by 5 bases; bases with no gene match: 5. CDR3 DNA: TGTGCCAGCAGTTTCGACAGGGAGTATGGCTACACCTTC. Residues: CASSFDREYGYTF.

The chain uses TRBV13 and TRBJ2-3; TRBD1 matches 8 bases. The V and J ends lost 5 bases and 0 bases, in that order; junction bases with no gene match: 7. This CDR3 has 16 amino acids. Germline-derived CDR1 and CDR2 are PRHDT and FYEKMQ (reference sequence). The CDR3 sequence is CASSTGGTSSTDTQYF. The CDR3 DNA reads TGTGCCAGCAGCACAGGGGGGACCTCTAGCACAGATACGCAGTATTTT.

This sequence joins TRBV5-4 and TRBJ1-5; TRBD1 might be the D (5 bases). V dropped 0 bases and J dropped 7 bases, with 8 bases sitting between them. Germline lookup yields CDR1 SGHNT and CDR2 YYREEE (reference sequence). The CDR3 length is 13 residues. This chain's CDR3 is CASSLGRGQPQHF. In nucleotides, the CDR3 is TGTGCCAGCAGCTTGGGAAGGGGACAGCCCCAGCATTTT.

The chain links TRBV15 to TRBJ2-7; possible D gene TRBD1, 6 bases. Germline lookup yields CDR1 LNHNV and CDR2 YYDKDF (reference sequence). V lost 0 bases, J lost 3 bases, and 12 bases lay in between. This CDR3 has 15 residues. The DNA for the CDR3 is TGTGCCACCAGCAGAGAGGGGGCTATGGGCTACGAGCAGTACTTC. Protein: CATSREGAMGYEQYF.

CDR3 nucleotide sequence: TGTGCCAGCAGTGGTGGGGCCACCGGGGAGCTGTTTTTT. Translated, it gives CASSGGATGELFF. This rearrangement joins TRBV2 to TRBJ2-2, with D possibly matching TRBD1 (5 bases). Germline V gene lookup returns CDR1 SNHLY and CDR2 FYNNEI. There are 13 residues in the CDR3. The V and J ends lost 4 bases and 4 bases respectively, with 7 bases between them.

This chain connects TRBV5-4 to TRBJ1-1, with 8 bases identical to TRBD1. Germline V lookup: CDR1 SGHNT, CDR2 YYREEE (reference sequence). This CDR3 is 14 amino acids long. Trimming removed 1 base from V and 3 bases from J; junction bases left unmatched: 2. The CDR3 coding sequence is TGTGCCAGCAGCTTGACGACAGGGGACACTGAAGCTTTCTTT. Its translation: CASSLTTGDTEAFF. The full variable domain, in which reference TRBV5-4 and TRBJ1-1 provide the parts outside the CDR3, is ETGVTQSPTHLIKTRGQQVTLRCSSQSGHNTVSWYQQALGQGPQFIFQYYREEENGRGNFPPRFSGLQFPNYSSELNVNALELDDSALYLCASSLTTGDTEAFFGQGTRLTVV.

This chain links TRBV5-1 with TRBJ2-7; the match to TRBD2 covers 11 bases. This CDR3 comprises 14 residues. The junction had 4 bases not matched to a gene; V was cut back by 5 bases and J by 3 bases. Germline CDR1 SGHRS, CDR2 YFSETQ. Here the CDR3 reads CASRLTSGVYEQYF. The CDR3 DNA sequence: TGCGCCAGCAGATTGACTAGCGGGGTCTACGAGCAGTACTTC.

The chain joins TRBV15 to TRBJ2-7; D is possibly TRBD1 (6 bases). The CDR3 has 15 amino acids. CDR1 is LNHNV and CDR2 is YYDKDF in the germline V gene (reference sequence). With 1 base removed from V and 3 bases from J, the gap between germline ends came to 13 bases. CDR3 region: CATSRVEDSGYEQYF. CDR3 sequence (DNA): TGTGCCACCAGCAGAGTAGAGGACAGCGGCTACGAGCAGTACTTC. The full variable domain, in which reference TRBV15 and TRBJ2-7 provide the parts outside the CDR3, is DAMVIQNPRYQVTQFGKPVTLSCSQTLNHNVMYWYQQKSSQAPKLLFHYYDKDFNNEADTPDNFQSRRPNTSFCFLDIRSPGLGDTAMYLCATSRVEDSGYEQYFGPGTRLTVT.

The V call is TRBV7-8, the J call TRBJ1-1; D is possibly TRBD1 (5 bases). Germline V gene lookup returns CDR1 SGHVS and CDR2 FQNEAQ. The CDR3 totals 14 residues. V dropped 5 bases and J dropped 1 base, with 11 bases sitting between them. This chain's CDR3 is CASSARASNTEAFF. In DNA form, the CDR3 reads TGTGCCAGCAGCGCCAGGGCTTCGAACACTGAAGCTTTCTTT.

V and J are TRBV7-2 and TRBJ2-7, with 9 bases identical to TRBD2. V shed 1 base, J shed 3 bases, and the junction held 7 bases outside the gene matches. In germline, CDR1 is SGHTA, CDR2 FQGNSA. This CDR3 region has 16 residues. The CDR3 DNA follows: TGTGCCAGCAGCTTAGATCGTACTAGCGGGTTCTACGAGCAGTACTTC. It yields the protein CASSLDRTSGFYEQYF.